Below, one T cell receptor beta chain is given with its context. Its antigen is currently unknown. The identical CDR3 is also encoded by other nucleotide sequences in the sample. This entry belongs to a study of shared clonotypes between healthy human individuals. An assay was performed, and its level was deep. Libraries were prepared by immunoSEQ multiplex PCR; TCRdb keeps only in-frame clonotypes and omits some of them. This table has about 600,000 clones, 97% appearing once. The germline V gene encodes CDR1 SGHRS and CDR2 YFSETQ. With 0 bases removed from V and 0 bases from J, the gap between germline ends came to 6 bases. This CDR3 is 14 amino acids long. Study-wide results and caveats: Rarefaction demonstrated incomplete sorted-subset sequencing despite large depth.

This chain links TRBV5-1 with TRBJ1-1; D not resolved. The origin of this receptor is a woman between 25 and 40 years old in good health. The material sequenced was naive CD4+ T cells sorted from blood. Subset denoted: CD45RA+ positively selected. The CDR3 sequence: CASSLGLVNTEAFF. The CDR3 DNA reads TGCGCCAGCAGCTTGGGACTGGTGAACACTGAAGCTTTCTTT.